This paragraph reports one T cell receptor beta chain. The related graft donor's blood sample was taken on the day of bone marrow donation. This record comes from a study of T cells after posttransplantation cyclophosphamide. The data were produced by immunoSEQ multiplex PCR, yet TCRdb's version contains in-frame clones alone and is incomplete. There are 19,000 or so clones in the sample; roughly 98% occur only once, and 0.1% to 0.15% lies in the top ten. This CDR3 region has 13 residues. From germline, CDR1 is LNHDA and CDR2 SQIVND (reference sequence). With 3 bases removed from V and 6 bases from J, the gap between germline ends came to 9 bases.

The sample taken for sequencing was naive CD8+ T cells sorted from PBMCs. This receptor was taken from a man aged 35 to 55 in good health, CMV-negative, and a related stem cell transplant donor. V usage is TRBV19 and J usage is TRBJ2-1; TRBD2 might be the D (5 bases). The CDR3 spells CASSMGRSNEQFF. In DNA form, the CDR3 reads TGTGCCAGTAGTATGGGGAGAAGCAATGAGCAGTTCTTC.